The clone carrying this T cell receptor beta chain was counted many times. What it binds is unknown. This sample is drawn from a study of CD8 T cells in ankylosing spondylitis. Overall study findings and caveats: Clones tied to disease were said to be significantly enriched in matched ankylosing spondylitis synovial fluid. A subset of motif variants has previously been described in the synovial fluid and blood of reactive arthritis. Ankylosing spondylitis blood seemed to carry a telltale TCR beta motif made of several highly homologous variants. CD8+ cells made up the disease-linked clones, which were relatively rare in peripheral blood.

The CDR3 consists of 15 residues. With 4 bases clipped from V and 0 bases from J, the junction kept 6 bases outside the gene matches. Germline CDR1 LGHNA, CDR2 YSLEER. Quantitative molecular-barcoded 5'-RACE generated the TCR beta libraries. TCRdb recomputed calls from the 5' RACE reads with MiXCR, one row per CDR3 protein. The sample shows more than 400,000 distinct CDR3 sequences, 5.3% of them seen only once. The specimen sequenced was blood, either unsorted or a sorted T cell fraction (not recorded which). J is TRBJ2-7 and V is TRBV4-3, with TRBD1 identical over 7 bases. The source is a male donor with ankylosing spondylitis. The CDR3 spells CASSPGTADSYEQYF. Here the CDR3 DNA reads TGCGCCAGCAGCCCCGGGACAGCAGACTCCTACGAGCAGTACTTC.